The entry below gives a single TCR beta chain sequence along with its context. Clones were read by immunoSEQ multiplex PCR, and TCRdb kept only the in-frame ones, dropping some. The sample has over 200,000 clones, 75% to 90% seen once. The data are from a study of cytomegalovirus exposure and HLA in healthy donors. CDR3 length: 16 residues. V lost 3 bases and J lost 7, with 21 bases in between. Germline assignment: CDR1 GTSNPN and CDR2 SVGIG (reference sequence). The V and J genes are TRBV30 and TRBJ1-4; the D gene is possibly TRBD1 (5 bases). This TCR derives from a woman aged 25 to 39 in good health and CMV-seropositive. What was sequenced was PBMCs. CDR3 amino acids: CAWRAGTVHPFEKLFF. DNA of the CDR3: TGTGCCTGGAGAGCCGGGACGGTCCATCCGTTTGAAAAACTGTTTTTT.